This T cell receptor (beta chain) was sequenced for a study of blood T cell repertoires in COVID-19. Background on the study: Acute and convalescent COVID-19 samples came from the United States, Italy and Spain. Nucleic acid was either cDNA or gDNA, and it came from T cells, B-cell-depleted T cells, or PBMCs.

The CDR3 consists of 15 residues. Trimming took off 6 bases at V and 0 bases at J, with 9 bases between the two ends. The germline V gene has CDR1 MNHEY and CDR2 SVGAGI. In the study's own analysis: For nucleated cells, counts were estimated from reference gene primer amplification. Profiled with immunoSEQ multiplex PCR; TCRdb holds only in-frame clones, not every one. V, J and clone size are taken as reported in that table, and D and trimming were inferred from the DNA itself. The data contain about 110,000 clones, 75% to 90% of them seen just once; the ten biggest clones take up less than 8%. Sequenced input: peripheral blood. The source is a woman aged 45 to 65 with acute or convalescent COVID-19. The gene calls are TRBV6-5 and TRBJ1-6; the D gene is possibly TRBD1 (6 bases). CDR3 in DNA: TGTGCCAGCAGGGGGGCCAGCTCCTATAATTCACCCCTCCACTTT. It codes for CASRGASSYNSPLHF.